This TCR beta chain was sequenced during a study of blood T cell repertoires in COVID-19. Background on the study: Specimens from acute and convalescent COVID-19 originated in the United States, Italy and Spain.

Per the original data handling: Amplification of reference gene primers was used by the study to estimate nucleated cell counts. Produced via immunoSEQ multiplex PCR; TCRdb's table is partial and in-frame only. V, J and clone size are taken as reported in that table, and D and trimming were inferred from the DNA itself. The table includes about 300,000 clones, under 90% detected once. In assigning cohorts, the study relied on participant-reported clinical history. Germline CDR1 is KGHSH and CDR2 is LQKENI. CDR3 length: 13 amino acids. Trimming shortened V by 6 bases and J by 4 bases, and 12 bases separated the two germline ends.

This receptor was identified in a man between 25 and 39 years old who had recovered from COVID-19. Sequencing was performed on PBMCs or T cells enriched from blood (not recorded which). The chain combines TRBV18 with TRBJ2-5; D may be TRBD1 (6 bases). The CDR3 nucleotides read TGTGCCAGCTCTACAGGGAATCGAGAGACCCAGTACTTC. This sequence encodes CASSTGNRETQYF.